This T cell receptor beta chain was profiled in a study of T cells in Graves' hyperthyroidism and ophthalmopathy. Overall study findings and caveats: In the blood, most expanded thyroid clonotypes above 0.001 appeared as well.

This clonotype occurred many times. Its specificity is unknown. Trimming removed 8 bases from V and 4 bases from J, with 12 bases in between. The CDR3 is 12 residues long. CDR1 and CDR2 (germline): WSHSY, SAAADI. RNA transcripts were the template for amplifying TCR beta CDR3 regions. First-round RT-PCR of the TCR CDR3 relied on the HTBI primer set. From the multiplex PCR reads, TCRdb called clonotypes with MiXCR, one entry per CDR3 protein. The sample records approximately 370,000 distinct CDR3 sequences, about 18% being singletons. Newly diagnosed hyperthyroidism, duration under 2 months, in patients aged 18 to 65.

The chain carries TRBV10-2 and TRBJ2-7, with TRBD1 as a possible D gene (6 bases). The sequenced material came from blood. This sequence was found in a young woman with Graves' hyperthyroidism that later progressed to Graves' ophthalmopathy. The CDR3 DNA reads as TGCGCCAGCCAGGGGCAGGCGTACGAGCAGTACTTC. Encoded protein: CASQGQAYEQYF.